Listed below are T cell receptor beta chains from one sample, sequenced in a study of cytomegalovirus exposure and HLA in healthy donors. Repertoires were generated with immunoSEQ multiplex PCR, while TCRdb's copy carries only in-frame clones and drops some. The sample lists 120,000 to 150,000 clones, approximately 80% seen once, with just over 5% in the top ten. The sequencing input was PBMCs. These receptors all stem from a male donor in good health and CMV-seronegative. Each CDR3 is given with its conserved first and last residue. The D gene is left open where the match is weak. Not every row has a clone size; where given, it reads once, few, many or a size class.

d_call,j_call,clone_size,v_call,cdr3_nt,cdr3_aa
NA,TRBJ2-3,few,TRBV30,TGTGCCTGGAGTGTCGGTCATACGCAGTATTTT,CAWSVGHTQYF
NA,TRBJ2-5,NA,TRBV6-5,TGTGCCAGCAGTTACTCGAGGGGGATCGGGACCCAGTACTTC,CASSYSRGIGTQYF
NA,TRBJ2-2,NA,TRBV25-1,TGTGCCAGTACCGGGACATATAACACCGGGGAGCTGTTTTTT,CASTGTYNTGELFF
TRBD1,TRBJ2-7,NA,TRBV28,TGTGCCAGCAGCGACCGGGACAGGGGCCCCGAGCAGTACTTC,CASSDRDRGPEQYF
TRBD1,TRBJ1-5,NA,TRBV6-5,TGTGCCAGCAGTTCCACGGGGACAGGCAATCAGCCCCAGCATTTT,CASSSTGTGNQPQHF
NA,TRBJ2-7,NA,TRBV18,TGTGCCAGCTCACCGTCCCGGGGGGCTGGGACCTACGAGCAGTACTTC,CASSPSRGAGTYEQYF
TRBD1,TRBJ2-4,NA,TRBV5-4,TGTGCCAGCAGCTTGTTCGGCCGGGACAGAAAAAACATTCAGTACTTC,CASSLFGRDRKNIQYF
TRBD1,TRBJ1-1,NA,TRBV5-1,TGCGCCAGCAGCTTGGAGGGGGCGCGGGGCAACACTGAAGCTTTCTTT,CASSLEGARGNTEAFF
TRBD1,TRBJ2-2,few,TRBV2,TGTGCCAGCAGACTCGACAGGGGGAACACCGGGGAGCTGTTTTTT,CASRLDRGNTGELFF
NA,TRBJ2-5,once,TRBV11-2,TGTGCCAACTTACCTCGGACCCAGTACTTC,CANLPRTQYF
NA,TRBJ1-1,NA,TRBV29-1,TGCAGCGTCTCGACAGCCAGAAGGGAAGCTTTCTTT,CSVSTARREAFF
NA,TRBJ1-2,few,TRBV12-2,TGTGCAAGTCGCTTAACGGAATGCTGTGGGGACAGGAACTATGGCTACACCTTC,CASRLTECCGDRNYGYTF
NA,TRBJ1-1,NA,TRBV6-4,TGTGCCAGCTCCGAATGGGCGAACACTGAAGCTTTCTTT,CASSEWANTEAFF
NA,TRBJ1-5,NA,TRBV6-5,TGTGCCAGCAGCCTAAACAGAAATCAGCCCCAGCATTTT,CASSLNRNQPQHF
TRBD1,TRBJ1-1,NA,TRBV30,TGTGCCTGGACCTCCCCCTGGGGGGCAGGGGGCACTGAAGCTTTCTTT,CAWTSPWGAGGTEAFF
NA,TRBJ2-6,once,TRBV30,TGTGCCTGGACTGGCCTCTCTGGGGCCAACGTCCTGACTTTC,CAWTGLSGANVLTF
NA,TRBJ1-2,once,TRBV30,TGTGCCGGAGGGGATCCTGCCCCATATGGCTACACCTTC,CAGGDPAPYGYTF
NA,TRBJ2-1,once,TRBV5-1,TGCGCCAGCAGGGGGGTGGGGGGCAATGAGCAGTTCTTC,CASRGVGGNEQFF
TRBD1,TRBJ1-2,NA,TRBV18,TGTGCCAGCTCCCCTAATGGAGATGACAGGGAGTCCGGCTACACCTTC,CASSPNGDDRESGYTF
NA,TRBJ2-3,once,TRBV27,TGTGCCACCGGGGCAGGGGTGAAAGATACGCAGTATTTT,CATGAGVKDTQYF
TRBD1,TRBJ2-7,NA,TRBV28,TGTGCCAGCAGGACAGCTACAGGACAGGGTAAATCCTACGAGCAGTACTTC,CASRTATGQGKSYEQYF
NA,TRBJ2-7,NA,TRBV5-6,TGTGCCAGCAGCTTCGGGAGATTTTACGAGCAGTACTTC,CASSFGRFYEQYF
NA,TRBJ2-2,NA,TRBV4-2,TGTGCCAGCAGCCAGGGGGCAGTGAACACCGGGGAGCTGTTTTTT,CASSQGAVNTGELFF
TRBD2,TRBJ2-1,once,TRBV5-1,TGCGCCAGCAGCTTGGTGGCGGGGGTACTCTACAATGAGCAGTTCTTC,CASSLVAGVLYNEQFF
TRBD1,TRBJ1-2,NA,TRBV5-1,TGCGCCAGCAGCTTTCCGACAGGGGAAGGCTACACCTTC,CASSFPTGEGYTF
TRBD1,TRBJ2-7,NA,TRBV10-3,TGTGCCATCAGTGAGTCCCAGACAGGGGCCTACTTC,CAISESQTGAYF
NA,TRBJ1-1,NA,TRBV5-4,TGTGCCAGCAGCTTGGCCGGGGGGCTAAGGGACACTGAAGCTTTCTTT,CASSLAGGLRDTEAFF
TRBD1,TRBJ2-7,NA,TRBV11-2,TGTGCCAGCAGCTTAGCCGCCCTGGACAGGGGCTACGAGCAGTACTTC,CASSLAALDRGYEQYF
NA,TRBJ2-7,NA,TRBV7-9,TGTGCCAGCAGCCTCGGGAGTTACGAGCAGTACTTC,CASSLGSYEQYF
NA,TRBJ1-2,NA,TRBV11-2,TGTGCCAGCAGCTTAGTAGAGCGACGAGGCTACACCTTC,CASSLVERRGYTF
TRBD1,TRBJ2-7,NA,TRBV5-1,TGCGCCAGCAGTAGACAGGGCGAAGAGCAGTACTTC,CASSRQGEEQYF
TRBD1,TRBJ1-1,NA,TRBV27,TGTGCCAGCTCTTCCCAGGGGGTGGCTAAGAACACTGAAGCTTTCTTT,CASSSQGVAKNTEAFF
NA,TRBJ1-1,once,TRBV11-2,TGTGCCAGCAGCTTACTAACCGCGGATGAAGCTTTCTTT,CASSLLTADEAFF
NA,TRBJ2-2,NA,TRBV9,TGTGCCAGCAGCGTAGACTGGACTTCTGGGGAGCTGTTTTTT,CASSVDWTSGELFF
NA,TRBJ2-2,NA,TRBV5-1,TGCGCCAGCAGCTTGTTCGACAGTGAGGTCGGGGAGCTGTTTTTT,CASSLFDSEVGELFF
TRBD1,TRBJ1-1,NA,TRBV6-1,TGTGCCAGCAGTGATAAGGGACAGGGGATCGCCTTGAACACTGAAGCTTTCTTT,CASSDKGQGIALNTEAFF
TRBD2,TRBJ2-6,NA,TRBV4-1,TGCGCCAGCAGCCCGACGGGACTAGCGGCTGGGGCCAACGTCCTGACTTTC,CASSPTGLAAGANVLTF
TRBD2,TRBJ2-1,NA,TRBV4-1,TGCGCCAGCAGCCAAACCGGACTAGCGGGGGACAATGAGCAGTTCTTC,CASSQTGLAGDNEQFF
TRBD1,TRBJ1-2,NA,TRBV10-3,TGTGCCATCCAGGGGGCAGGGAACTATGGCTACACCTTC,CAIQGAGNYGYTF
NA,TRBJ1-6,NA,TRBV28,TGTGCCAGCAGAACCCGGGAACGGACCCTCCATTCACCCCTCCACTTT,CASRTRERTLHSPLHF
NA,TRBJ2-7,NA,TRBV7-6,TGTGCCAGCAGCTTAGCAGCGGGCTTGGACTACGAGCAGTACTTC,CASSLAAGLDYEQYF
TRBD2,TRBJ2-1,once,TRBV5-4,TGTGCCAGCAGCTTGGATAGCGGGCGCTCCTACAATGAGCAGTTCTTC,CASSLDSGRSYNEQFF
NA,TRBJ2-7,NA,TRBV11-2,TGTGCCAGCAGCTTGAACTTAAACTACGAGCAGTACTTC,CASSLNLNYEQYF
TRBD1,TRBJ2-5,NA,TRBV6-5,TGTGCCAGCAGTTACTCCGGGACAGGGAGTGAGACCCAGTACTTC,CASSYSGTGSETQYF
NA,TRBJ1-1,NA,TRBV28,TGTGCCAGCAGTTTATATGGGGCAGGGAACACTGAAGCTTTCTTT,CASSLYGAGNTEAFF
TRBD1,TRBJ2-1,NA,TRBV7-3,TGTGCCAGCAGCCAGGGGGTAGGTGAGCAGTTCTTC,CASSQGVGEQFF
NA,TRBJ1-2,NA,TRBV18,TGTGCCAGCACCCAACAGGTTGAGGGAGGTGGCTACACCTTC,CASTQQVEGGGYTF
NA,TRBJ1-2,NA,TRBV7-8,TGTGCCAGCAGCTCCATACGGACAGCAGTAGGCTACACCTTC,CASSSIRTAVGYTF
NA,TRBJ2-2,NA,TRBV29-1,TGCAGCGTTAGACAGGGAGGCACCGGGGAGCTGTTTTTT,CSVRQGGTGELFF
NA,TRBJ1-1,NA,TRBV15,TGTGCCACCAGCAGGGGGGACACCTACACTGAAGCTTTCTTT,CATSRGDTYTEAFF
NA,TRBJ1-1,few,TRBV7-6,TGTGCCAGCAGCTTAGAAGTTGGGGGGTTGACTGAAGCTTTCTTT,CASSLEVGGLTEAFF
NA,TRBJ1-5,NA,TRBV7-3,TGTGCCAGCAGCTTCTCTCGGGATCAGCCCCAGCATTTT,CASSFSRDQPQHF
NA,TRBJ1-2,once,TRBV5-4,TGTGCCAGCAGCTTGATGAACGGACTCTTGCAAGGCTACACCTTC,CASSLMNGLLQGYTF